This T cell receptor (beta chain) was observed in a study of cytomegalovirus exposure and HLA in healthy donors (dated by TCRdb to 2015 to 2018). Describing the broader study: According to a later analysis, one platform produced both the approximately 110 validation repertoires and the 670 or so repertoires of the first cohort. The aim of the study was to test whether cataloging public T cell receptors could identify signatures of past pathogen exposure. In addition to the first cohort of 666 subjects, a separate validation cohort of over 90 different subjects was used. To predict cytomegalovirus infection status, the study combined high-throughput TCR immunosequencing, statistical association of individual TCRs with disease status, and machine learning.

What the work shows at the level of the full study, not this receptor alone: According to the authors, the approach could potentially be generalized to other disease states and immunological phenotypes. Most TCR sequences were observed very rarely across donors, whereas some public TCRs were present in many individuals. A later analysis lacked HLA typing for the validation cohort, so it scored co-occurrence in that cohort across all 110 or so repertoires. Cytomegalovirus status was reported to be diagnosed by the classifier with high specificity and sensitivity in both the original and validation cohorts. A total of 150 to 200 TCR beta chains were listed by the study as associated with cytomegalovirus. Three of the identified cytomegalovirus-associated TCR beta chains were confirmed in vitro to be specific for cytomegalovirus antigens. Subsequent analysis determined that TCRs grouped into clusters in the first cohort also showed a tendency toward co-occurrence across the 120 or so validation repertoires, and 94% of cluster scores exceeded 0.

On this clone itself: Its antigen is still unknown. No much larger clonotype is one base removed from it; base qualities were not supplied.

CDR1 and CDR2 were assigned from the germline V gene as SGHRS and YFSETQ. Spanning cysteine to phenylalanine, the CDR3 consists of 16 amino acids. CDR3 DNA is the only sequence kept; it has 48 bases, read in frame from the first base. Here V drops 4 bases and J drops 5 bases, and the junction holds 7 bases not matched to any gene. Receptor amplification or capture employed the immunoSEQ multiplex PCR assay. The study's processing was this. To diagnose cytomegalovirus status from the catalog of TCR beta chain sequences, a statistical classification framework was built. This is the immuneACCESS table as TCRdb keeps it, with only in-frame sequences that have V and J called. A part of the clones is gone; compared with another copy, unresolved V genes explain less than half, and the rest is unexplained. V, J and clone size are those of that table, while D and trimming were read from the DNA. Present in this sample are roughly 63,000 clones, 70% to 90% of which were seen just once. The ten largest clones represent roughly 1.2% of the sample.

The donors were included in the validation cohort of approximately 130 subjects, a group kept apart from the roughly 690-subject first cohort. The sample was PBMCs. The rearranged chain carries TRBV5-1 and TRBJ2-3, with 13 junctional bases fitting TRBD2. This receptor was obtained from a woman between 18 and 29 years old in good health and CMV-seronegative. Here the CDR3 is given as CASSPGTSGAVDTQYF. At the DNA level, the sequence is TGCGCCAGCAGCCCGGGGACTAGCGGGGCTGTAGATACGCAGTATTTT. Here the CDR3 is joined to the reference TRBV5-1 and TRBJ2-3 genes, and the full variable domain is: KAGVTQTPRYLIKTRGQQVTLSCSPISGHRSVSWYQQTPGQGLQFLFEYFSETQRNKGNFPGRFSGRQFSNSRSEMNVSTLELGDSALYLCASSPGTSGAVDTQYFGPGTRLTVL.